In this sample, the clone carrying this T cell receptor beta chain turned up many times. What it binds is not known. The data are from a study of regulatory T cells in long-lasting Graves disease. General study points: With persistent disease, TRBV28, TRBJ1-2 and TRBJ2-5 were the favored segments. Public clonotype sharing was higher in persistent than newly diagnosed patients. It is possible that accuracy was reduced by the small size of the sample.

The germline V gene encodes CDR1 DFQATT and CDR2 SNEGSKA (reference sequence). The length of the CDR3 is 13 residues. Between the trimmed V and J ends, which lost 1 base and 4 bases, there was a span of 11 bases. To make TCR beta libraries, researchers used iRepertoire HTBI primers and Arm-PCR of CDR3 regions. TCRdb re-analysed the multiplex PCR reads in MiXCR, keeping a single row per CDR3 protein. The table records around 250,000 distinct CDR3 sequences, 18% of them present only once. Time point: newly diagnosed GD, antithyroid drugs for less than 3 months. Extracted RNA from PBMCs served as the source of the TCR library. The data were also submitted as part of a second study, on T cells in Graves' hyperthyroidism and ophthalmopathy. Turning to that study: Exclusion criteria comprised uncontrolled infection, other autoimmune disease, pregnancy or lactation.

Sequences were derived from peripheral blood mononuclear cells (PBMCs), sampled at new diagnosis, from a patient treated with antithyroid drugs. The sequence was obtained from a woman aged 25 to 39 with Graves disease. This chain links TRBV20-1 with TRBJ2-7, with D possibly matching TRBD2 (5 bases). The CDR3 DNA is TGCAGTGCTAGAGCGGACTTCCTTTACGAGCAGTACTTC. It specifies CSARADFLYEQYF.